These 20 T cell receptor beta chains originate from one sample sequenced in a study of blood T cells in healthy people across ages. Combining a sample-barcoded 5' primer with a J-beta primer mix, a second PCR ran for about 6 to 11 cycles. MiXCR was run by TCRdb on the 5' RACE reads, yielding one entry per CDR3 protein. The table includes around 850,000 distinct CDR3 sequences, 35% to 40% detected once. The sample consisted of blood. The receptor set was obtained from a man between 18 and 35 years old in good health.

The chain joins TRBV7-2 to TRBJ1-2; D ambiguous. In germline, CDR1 is SGHTA, CDR2 FQGNSA. The CDR3 extends over 13 amino acids. V lost 5 bases to trimming and J lost 8 bases, with 15 bases between them. This CDR3 reads CASSAEVGGGYTF. In nucleotides, the CDR3 is TGTGCCAGCAGCGCCGAGGTCGGTGGGGGCTACACCTTC.

This chain uses TRBV12-3 or TRBV12-4 with TRBJ1-4; D not certain. Deletions cut 5 bases from V and 5 bases from J, with 12 bases between. The CDR3 is 14 amino acids. The CDR3 DNA sequence: TGTGCCAGCAGTGACGGACGGGCCAATGAAAAACTGTTTTTT. This codes for CASSDGRANEKLFF.

A remark on this clonotype: Just one base apart from a much larger clone, this may be a read error. The rearrangement uses TRBV6-2 or TRBV6-3 and TRBJ2-7; 7 bases match TRBD2. Germline values: CDR1 MNHEY, CDR2 SVGEGT. CDR3 length equals 14 residues. V dropped 3 bases and J dropped 5; count of bases not matched to a gene: 7. CDR3 in amino acids: CASSYAAGTDEQYF. In nucleotides, the CDR3 is TGTGCCAGCAGTTATGCAGCGGGGACCGACGAGCAGTACTTC.

This clonotype appeared a few times. The rearrangement joins TRBV12-3 or TRBV12-4 to TRBJ1-5; TRBD1 matches 8 bases. J was trimmed by 5 bases and V by 5 bases; bases with no gene match: 2. The CDR3 extends over 13 amino acids. The CDR3 DNA reads as TGTGCCAGCAGTGTGACAGGGGATCAGCCCCAGCATTTT. Its translation is CASSVTGDQPQHF.

This clonotype was observed a few times. The CDR3 DNA is TGTGCCAGCAGCGGGTGGATGAACACTGAAGCTTTCTTT. It encodes CASSGWMNTEAFF. The gene calls are TRBV28 and TRBJ1-1; no firm D call. The germline V gene encodes CDR1 MDHEN and CDR2 SYDVKM. V was shortened by 6 bases and J by 0 bases, with 8 bases between the two germline ends. This CDR3 spans 13 amino acids.

This clonotype has more than one count but fewer than ten. A single base separates this from a much larger clone, so it may be a read error. The CDR3 protein is CSASRIDGHTF. The CDR3 region has the DNA TGCAGTGCTAGCCGTATAGATGGCCACACCTTC. The chain links TRBV20-1 to TRBJ1-2, with D unresolved. The CDR3 runs 11 residues. The germline V gene has CDR1 DFQATT and CDR2 SNEGSKA (reference sequence).

Of note for this clonotype: This sequence may be a read error, since a much larger clone differs from it by one base. The chain employs TRBV9 and TRBJ2-5; weak D call: TRBD2 (6 bases). The V gene's germline CDR1 is SGDLS and CDR2 YYNGEE. There are 15 residues in the CDR3. V was trimmed by 1 base and J by 11 bases, leaving 21 bases between them. The chain's CDR3 is CASSVWGGVNNEQYF. Here the CDR3 DNA reads TGTGCCAGCAGCGTATGGGGCGGGGTTAACAATGAGCAGTACTTC.

This chain uses TRBV12-3 or TRBV12-4 with TRBJ2-7; 10 nucleotides line up with TRBD2. J gave up 2 bases and V 2 bases, and 9 bases lay outside the gene matches. There are 17 residues in the CDR3. The CDR3 reads CASSLSDSGGTAYEQYF. The CDR3 region has the DNA TGTGCCAGCAGTTTATCGGATAGCGGGGGGACGGCCTACGAGCAGTACTTC.

The table lists this clonotype with many counts. CDR3 nucleotides: TGTGCCAGCAGCACCGACCGCTGGGCAGATACGCAGTATTTT. Its translation: CASSTDRWADTQYF. The chain has TRBV7-2 and TRBJ2-3; D remains ambiguous. The ends were cut back, 5 bases at V and 4 bases at J, with 13 bases in the middle. Per the germline V gene, CDR1 is SGHTA and CDR2 is FQGNSA. CDR3 length equals 14 residues. Together with reference TRBV7-2 and TRBJ2-3, the CDR3 gives the full variable domain: GAGVSQSPSNKVTEKGKDVELRCDPISGHTALYWYRQSLGQGLEFLIYFQGNSAPDKSGLPSDRFSAERTGGSVSTLTIQRTQQEDSAVYLCASSTDRWADTQYFGPGTRLTVL.

J is TRBJ1-1 and V is TRBV20-1; no definite D call. Trimming shortened V by 0 bases and J by 6 bases, and 11 bases separated the two germline ends. The CDR3 is 13 amino acids. Germline-derived CDR1 and CDR2 are DFQATT and SNEGSKA (reference sequence). CDR3 region: CSARDHGLSEAFF. DNA of the CDR3: TGCAGTGCTAGAGATCACGGGCTCTCTGAAGCTTTCTTT.

This clonotype was counted a few times. The chain carries TRBV20-1 and TRBJ2-7, with 9 nucleotides matching TRBD1. With V trimmed by 1 base and J by 4 bases, 5 bases remained unmatched. The V gene's germline CDR1 is DFQATT and CDR2 SNEGSKA (reference sequence). The CDR3 covers 14 residues. CDR3 coding DNA: TGCAGTGCTAGAGGTTGGACAGGGGATTACGAGCAGTACTTC. Translation gives CSARGWTGDYEQYF.

Notes on this clonotype: A read error may be the cause here, since a much bigger clone is one base away. DNA for the CDR3: TGTGCCAGCAGTGAAGGCGCGGGGGGGAATGAGCAGTACTTC. It codes for CASSEGAGGNEQYF. The chain uses TRBV6-4 and TRBJ2-5, with 9 bases that match TRBD2. CDR1 is MRHNA and CDR2 is SNTAGT in the germline V gene. V shed 3 bases, J shed 11 bases, and the junction held 10 bases outside the gene matches. The CDR3 consists of 14 residues.

This chain links TRBV2 with TRBJ1-2; D unresolved. Germline-derived CDR1 and CDR2 are SNHLY and FYNNEI. Between the trimmed V and J ends, which lost 3 bases and 4 bases, there was a span of 9 bases. This CDR3 has 13 residues. The CDR3 sequence: CASSDGGRYGYTF. The DNA of the CDR3 is TGTGCCAGCAGTGATGGCGGCCGCTATGGCTACACCTTC.

This clonotype was detected many times. The rearrangement links TRBV29-1 to TRBJ2-3; 10 nucleotides agree with TRBD2. CDR1 is SQVTM and CDR2 is ANQGSEA in the germline V gene. There are 16 residues in the CDR3. After removal of 3 bases from V and 2 bases from J, the junction contained 8 bases not matched to a gene. Here the CDR3 DNA reads TGCAGCGTTGACCGCCGACTAGCGGGTCCCACAGATACGCAGTATTTT. Its translation is CSVDRRLAGPTDTQYF.

This clonotype was detected many times. The chain employs TRBV4-3 and TRBJ2-1; D is ambiguous. Germline loops: CDR1 LGHNA, CDR2 YSLEER. This CDR3 has 15 amino acids. Trimming pared 1 base from V and 0 bases from J, leaving 7 bases between. The CDR3, as DNA: TGCGCCAGCAGCCAAGGCAGTAGCTCCTACAATGAGCAGTTCTTC. This encodes CASSQGSSSYNEQFF.

As for this clonotype: One end of the junction is discordant with germline, which a read error may explain. The chain couples TRBV10-3 to TRBJ1-4, with D perhaps matching TRBD1 (5 bases). The CDR3 is made up of 14 amino acids. Germline V gene lookup returns CDR1 ENHRY and CDR2 SYGVKD. This CDR3 reads CAVSRRQGEEKLFF. For the CDR3, the DNA is TGTGCCGTCAGCCGACGGCAGGGTGAAGAAAAACTGTTTTTT.

The CDR3 sequence: CSARDPVAGGSKTQYF. DNA of the CDR3: TGCAGTGCTAGAGATCCGGTTGCAGGGGGATCAAAGACCCAGTACTTC. This chain uses TRBV20-1 with TRBJ2-5; 7 bases are shared with TRBD1. V was pared by 0 bases and J by 6 bases, with 13 bases of the junction left unmatched. Germline V gene sequence: CDR1 DFQATT, CDR2 SNEGSKA (reference sequence). This CDR3 comprises 16 residues.

V gene TRBV9 combines with J gene TRBJ2-3, with D perhaps matching TRBD2 (7 bases). The V end was cut by 4 bases, the J end by 2 bases, with 17 bases between. Germline CDR1 reads SGDLS; CDR2 reads YYNGEE. This CDR3 comprises 16 residues. The CDR3 protein is CASSPVGGGSTDTQYF. For the CDR3, the DNA is TGTGCCAGCAGCCCCGTGGGCGGGGGCTCCACAGATACGCAGTATTTT.

This clonotype was observed a handful of times. The J gene is TRBJ2-1, the V gene TRBV20-1; the match to TRBD2 covers 12 bases. Trimming took 2 bases from V and 10 from J; bases not matched to a gene: 9. CDR3 length: 15 amino acids. Germline lookup yields CDR1 DFQATT and CDR2 SNEGSKA (reference sequence). The CDR3 sequence is CSARPPGLAGYEQFF. In nucleotides, the CDR3 is TGCAGTGCTAGACCCCCGGGACTAGCGGGCTACGAGCAGTTCTTC.

The CDR3 is CASSVTGQVSPETQYF. The CDR3 DNA is TGTGCCAGCAGCGTAACCGGACAAGTCTCACCAGAGACCCAGTACTTC. The rearrangement links TRBV7-2 to TRBJ2-5; possible D gene TRBD1, 5 bases. This CDR3 comprises 16 residues. The germline V gene has CDR1 SGHTA and CDR2 FQGNSA. V dropped 5 bases and J dropped 4 bases, with 20 bases sitting between them.